The rows below give T cell receptor beta chains drawn from one sample of a study of control samples from healthy donors and cancer patients. Clones were read by immunoSEQ multiplex PCR, and TCRdb kept only the in-frame ones, dropping some. This sample has 60,000 to 85,000 clones, with almost 95% found just once. Sequenced sample: blood. The receptors were gathered from a woman aged 60 to 75 in good health. Each CDR3 is given with its conserved first and last residue. A D gene is named only where the DNA matches it firmly. Not every row has a clone size; where given, it reads once, few, many or a size class.

clone_size j_call v_call d_call cdr3_aa cdr3_nt
. TRBJ2-7 TRBV7-9 . CASSHYRDPYEQYF TGTGCCAGCAGCCACTACAGGGACCCCTACGAGCAGTACTTC
. TRBJ1-2 TRBV6-1 . CASSEAYAQGNYGYTF TGTGCCAGCAGTGAAGCCTACGCGCAAGGGAACTATGGCTACACCTTC
. TRBJ1-2 TRBV7-2 TRBD1 CASSLSGQEYGYTF TGTGCCAGCAGCTTATCGGGACAGGAATATGGCTACACCTTC
. TRBJ1-2 TRBV28 . CASSPPRANYGYTF TGTGCCAGCAGCCCGCCTCGGGCTAACTATGGCTACACCTTC
. TRBJ2-3 TRBV6-1 . CASSGNTRLLTDTQYF TGTGCCAGCAGTGGAAATACTAGGCTGTTGACAGATACGCAGTATTTT
. TRBJ2-7 TRBV3-1/TRBV3-2 . CASSQIPGRGEQYF TGTGCCAGCAGCCAAATACCGGGACGAGGGGAGCAGTACTTC
. TRBJ2-2 TRBV5-1 TRBD2 CASSYDGLVGNTGELFF TGCGCCAGCAGCTACGACGGACTAGTAGGGAACACCGGGGAGCTGTTTTTT
once TRBJ2-1 TRBV7-3 . CASSQGVDNEQFF TGTGCCAGCAGCCAAGGGGTAGACAATGAGCAGTTCTTC
. TRBJ2-7 TRBV19 . CASSMSGMSSYEQYF TGTGCCAGTAGTATGAGCGGCATGAGCTCCTACGAGCAGTACTTC
. TRBJ1-5 TRBV4-1 . CASSQQGEGNQPQHF TGCGCCAGCAGCCAACAAGGGGAGGGCAATCAGCCCCAGCATTTT
. TRBJ2-1 TRBV27 TRBD2 CASSATDLGLAVGNEQFF TGTGCCAGCAGCGCTACAGACCTGGGACTAGCGGTAGGAAATGAGCAGTTCTTC
. TRBJ2-7 TRBV6-5 TRBD1 CASIPRDRGSYEQYF TGTGCCAGCATTCCCCGGGACAGGGGATCCTACGAGCAGTACTTC